The next 22 T cell receptor beta chains were all read from a single sample in a study of blood T cell repertoires in COVID-19. Here immunoSEQ multiplex PCR was the method, and the copy in TCRdb shows in-frame clones only, minus some. This sample has about 350,000 clones, with around 90% found just once. The sequenced sample consisted of peripheral blood. The receptors stem from a man aged 25-45 years with COVID-19, enrolled during active disease.

This rearrangement joins TRBV24-1 to TRBJ2-5; D is undetermined. CDR3 size: 12 residues. V lost 2 bases, J lost 4 bases, and 4 bases lay in between. Germline CDR1 KGHDR, CDR2 SFDVKD. The CDR3 nucleotides read TGTGCCACCAGTGATTACGGAGAGACCCAGTACTTC. Residues: CATSDYGETQYF.

The chain employs TRBV9 and TRBJ1-1, with D unclear. This CDR3 region has 15 residues. V was shortened by 0 bases and J by 0 bases, with 9 bases between the two germline ends. Looked up from germline, CDR1 is SGDLS and CDR2 is YYNGEE. In nucleotides, the CDR3 is TGTGCCAGCAGCGTAGGACTGTTTATGAACACTGAAGCTTTCTTT. Its protein product is CASSVGLFMNTEAFF.

The rearrangement uses TRBV9 and TRBJ2-3; D remains ambiguous. Per germline, CDR1 SGDLS and CDR2 YYNGEE. Trimming removed 4 bases from V and 6 bases from J, with 12 bases in between. There are 13 residues in the CDR3. The CDR3, as DNA: TGTGCCAGCAGCCTCATCCCACAGGATACGCAGTATTTT. Its translation: CASSLIPQDTQYF.

The chain employs TRBV3-1 (or the pseudogene TRBV3-2) and TRBJ2-7; 9 bases agree with TRBD1. CDR1 and CDR2 from the germline V gene are LGHDT and YNNKEL (reference sequence). This CDR3 contains 14 residues. Trimming took 4 bases from V and 5 from J; bases not matched to a gene: 6. Here the CDR3 reads CASSRQGVFNEQYF. The CDR3 DNA reads TGTGCCAGCAGCCGACAGGGGGTTTTTAACGAGCAGTACTTC.

V is TRBV5-1 and J is TRBJ1-2, with 7 nucleotides matching TRBD1. V was clipped by 1 base and J by 4 bases; unmatched bases: 4. The CDR3 consists of 14 residues. CDR1 is SGHRS and CDR2 is YFSETQ in the germline V gene. CDR3 DNA: TGCGCCAGCAGCTTGACTCCAGGGGGCTATGGCTACACCTTC. This sequence encodes CASSLTPGGYGYTF.

This clone was seen only a few times. The chain has TRBV4-1 and TRBJ1-2; D remains ambiguous. Germline loops: CDR1 MGHRA, CDR2 YSYEKL. The V gene lost 3 bases and the J gene lost 2 bases, with 19 bases spanning the gap. The CDR3 consists of 17 residues. CDR3 in DNA: TGCGCCAGCAGCCAGGGTTACGCGGGGAGATCGAACTATGGCTACACCTTC. It encodes CASSQGYAGRSNYGYTF.

The V gene is TRBV7-2, the J gene TRBJ1-2, with TRBD1 as a possible D gene (6 bases). Trimming cost V 1 base and J 3 bases, with 18 bases left between them. The CDR3 covers 17 residues. CDR1 is SGHTA and CDR2 is FQGNSA in the germline V gene. The CDR3 here is CASSLEAVRGSDYGYTF. The CDR3 DNA reads TGTGCCAGCAGCTTAGAGGCGGTGAGGGGGTCGGACTATGGCTACACCTTC.

This clone was recorded many times. The chain combines TRBV4-1 with TRBJ1-5, with 7 bases that match TRBD1. The CDR3 runs to 17 residues. The germline CDR1 and CDR2 sequences are MGHRA and YSYEKL. V gave up 2 bases and J gave up 4 bases; unmatched junction bases: 11. The CDR3 bases are TGCGCCAGCAGCCAACCACGTGCACAGGGGCGGAATCAGCCCCAGCATTTT. Protein: CASSQPRAQGRNQPQHF.

The CDR3 region is CASSLVGQRQETQYF. CDR3 DNA: TGCGCCAGCAGCTTGGTGGGACAGCGTCAAGAGACCCAGTACTTC. The chain links TRBV5-1 to TRBJ2-5, with TRBD1 matching over 7 bases. Per germline, CDR1 SGHRS and CDR2 YFSETQ. Unmatched junction bases numbered 4, after V lost 0 bases and J lost 2 bases. This CDR3 has 15 amino acids.

J is TRBJ1-2 and V is TRBV7-2, with TRBD1 matching 8 bases. V shed 0 bases, J shed 4 bases, and the junction held 7 bases outside the gene matches. The germline V gene encodes CDR1 SGHTA and CDR2 FQGNSA. The CDR3 spans 16 residues. The CDR3 sequence is CASSLAGPTGVYGYTF. The DNA for the CDR3 is TGTGCCAGCAGCTTAGCTGGTCCGACAGGGGTCTATGGCTACACCTTC.

The gene calls are TRBV19 and TRBJ2-3; TRBD2 aligns across 7 bases. The CDR3 length is 13 residues. CDR1 and CDR2 from the germline V gene are LNHDA and SQIVND (reference sequence). Trimming cost V 8 bases and J 2 bases; bases outside gene matches: 4. The CDR3 protein is CASHSGYTDTQYF. CDR3 nucleotide sequence: TGTGCCAGTCATAGCGGGTACACAGATACGCAGTATTTT.

The chain links TRBV29-1 to TRBJ2-5; the match to TRBD1 covers 8 bases. The CDR3 has 12 residues. Per the germline V gene, CDR1 is SQVTM and CDR2 is ANQGSEA. The V segment lost 7 bases and the J segment 1 base; nucleotides outside the gene matches: 2. CDR3 bases: TGCAGCGGTGGACAGGGCCAAGAGACCCAGTACTTC. Its protein is CSGGQGQETQYF.

The V call is TRBV12-5, the J call TRBJ1-1, with D possibly TRBD1 on 6 matching bases. Deletions cut 5 bases from V and 5 bases from J, with 18 bases between. Germline V gives CDR1 LGHNT, CDR2 FRNRAP. This CDR3 spans 15 amino acids. Here the CDR3 reads CASGVGTSGGTEAFF. As DNA, the CDR3 is TGTGCTAGTGGTGTAGGGACATCGGGCGGGACTGAAGCTTTCTTT.

The chain employs TRBV6-5 and TRBJ1-2; possible D gene TRBD1, 6 bases. V was shortened by 4 bases and J by 8 bases, with 17 bases between the two germline ends. CDR3 length: 14 amino acids. Per germline, CDR1 MNHEY and CDR2 SVGAGI. This CDR3 reads CASSFLTRGSGYTF. DNA for the CDR3: TGTGCCAGCAGTTTCCTGACCAGGGGTAGCGGCTACACCTTC.

This clone has just one count. The chain recombines TRBV9 with TRBJ2-5; the match to TRBD1 covers 8 bases. With 3 bases clipped from V and 5 bases from J, the junction kept 6 bases outside the gene matches. The germline gives CDR1 SGDLS, CDR2 YYNGEE. The CDR3 totals 14 residues. The CDR3 DNA follows: TGTGCCAGCAGCGCGGACAGGGCGTGGGAGACCCAGTACTTC. Its protein product is CASSADRAWETQYF.

The chain carries TRBV7-3 and TRBJ1-6; 8 bases are a match to TRBD1. The germline gives CDR1 SGHTA, CDR2 FQGTGA. CDR3 size: 15 residues. V lost 5 bases, J lost 7 bases, and 7 bases stayed unmatched. The CDR3 protein is CASSPGQGENSPLHF. DNA of the CDR3: TGTGCCAGCAGCCCCGGACAGGGAGAGAATTCACCCCTCCACTTT.

The rearrangement joins TRBV21-1 to TRBJ1-1; TRBD1, as called in the table, went unchecked against the DNA. TRBV21-1 constitutes a pseudogene. The CDR3 runs 16 residues. CDR3 in amino acids: CASSKPWDRPNTEAFF. The CDR3 region has the DNA TGTGCCAGCAGCAAACCCTGGGACAGGCCGAACACTGAAGCTTTCTTT.

The chain couples TRBV7-2 to TRBJ1-6; D is perhaps TRBD1 (5 bases). The ends were cut back, 1 base at V and 10 bases at J, with 11 bases in the middle. The CDR3 is made up of 14 amino acids. Germline CDR1 is SGHTA and CDR2 is FQGNSA. The CDR3 DNA follows: TGTGCCAGCAGCTTAGATGGGGCTGGGTCACCCCTCCACTTT. It encodes CASSLDGAGSPLHF. Full variable domain (rest looked up from reference TRBV7-2 and TRBJ1-6): GAGVSQSPSNKVTEKGKDVELRCDPISGHTALYWYRQSLGQGLEFLIYFQGNSAPDKSGLPSDRFSAERTGGSVSTLTIQRTQQEDSAVYLCASSLDGAGSPLHFGNGTRLTVT.

The V call is TRBV4-3, the J call TRBJ2-2, with TRBD2 matching 12 bases. The CDR3 consists of 17 residues. Looked up from germline, CDR1 is LGHNA and CDR2 is YSLEER. With 4 bases clipped from V and 5 bases from J, the junction kept 8 bases outside the gene matches. Here the CDR3 reads CASSRRLAGGGTGELFF. The CDR3 DNA reads TGCGCCAGCAGCCGGCGCCTAGCGGGAGGGGGTACCGGGGAGCTGTTTTTT.

The V call is TRBV7-9, the J call TRBJ2-1; unclear D gene. The germline gives CDR1 SEHNR, CDR2 FQNEAQ (reference sequence). This CDR3 has 13 amino acids. V was trimmed by 0 bases and J by 7 bases, leaving 7 bases between them. The CDR3 region is CASSLASVNEQFF. The DNA for the CDR3 is TGTGCCAGCAGCTTAGCGAGCGTAAATGAGCAGTTCTTC.

The V gene is TRBV20-1, the J gene TRBJ1-5, with TRBD1 matching over 7 bases. The V gene end was trimmed by 3 bases and the J gene end by 0 bases; junction bases not matched to a gene: 11. The CDR3 runs 17 residues. CDR1 and CDR2 (germline): DFQATT, SNEGSKA (reference sequence). CDR3 nucleotide sequence: TGCAGTGCTAGTCCTACAGGGGCCCGATATAGCAATCAGCCCCAGCATTTT. Its translation is CSASPTGARYSNQPQHF.

The chain couples TRBV24-1 to TRBJ2-7; 11 bases are a match to TRBD1. The CDR3 length is 15 residues. Germline V gene sequence: CDR1 KGHDR, CDR2 SFDVKD. After removal of 1 base from V and 4 bases from J, the junction contained 2 bases not matched to a gene. In DNA, the CDR3 is TGTGCCACCAGTGATTTCAGGGACAGGGGGTACGAGCAGTACTTC. Its protein product is CATSDFRDRGYEQYF.